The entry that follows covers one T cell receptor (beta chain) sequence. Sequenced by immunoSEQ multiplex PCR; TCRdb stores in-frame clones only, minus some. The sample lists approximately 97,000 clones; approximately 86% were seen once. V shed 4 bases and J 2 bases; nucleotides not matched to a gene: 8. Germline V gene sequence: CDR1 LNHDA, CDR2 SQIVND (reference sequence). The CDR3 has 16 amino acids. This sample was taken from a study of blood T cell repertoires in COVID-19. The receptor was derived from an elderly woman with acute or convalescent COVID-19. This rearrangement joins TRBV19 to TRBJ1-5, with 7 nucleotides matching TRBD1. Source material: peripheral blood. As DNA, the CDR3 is TGTGCCAGTAGTACCTCTCAGGGGGTGGGCAATCAGCCCCAGCATTTT. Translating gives CASSTSQGVGNQPQHF.